This record concerns one T cell receptor beta chain sequence. A multiplex PCR was run with 60 Vbeta primers and 13 Jbeta primers. Assay used: immunoSEQ multiplex PCR; TCRdb lists only in-frame clones, some missing. Of over 200,000 clones in the sample, roughly 80% were seen once. These data belong to a study of cytomegalovirus exposure and HLA in healthy donors. Material for sequencing was PBMCs. This receptor was taken from a man in his forties or fifties in good health and CMV-seropositive.

The CDR3 loop is CSVLTGGTGELFF. The CDR3 coding sequence is TGCAGCGTTTTGACAGGGGGAACCGGGGAGCTGTTTTTT. This sequence joins TRBV29-1 and TRBJ2-2; 9 bases are shared with TRBD1. This CDR3 spans 13 amino acids. CDR1 SQVTM and CDR2 ANQGSEA come from the germline V gene. Trimming at V came to 5 bases and at J to 5 bases, leaving 3 bases not matched to a gene.